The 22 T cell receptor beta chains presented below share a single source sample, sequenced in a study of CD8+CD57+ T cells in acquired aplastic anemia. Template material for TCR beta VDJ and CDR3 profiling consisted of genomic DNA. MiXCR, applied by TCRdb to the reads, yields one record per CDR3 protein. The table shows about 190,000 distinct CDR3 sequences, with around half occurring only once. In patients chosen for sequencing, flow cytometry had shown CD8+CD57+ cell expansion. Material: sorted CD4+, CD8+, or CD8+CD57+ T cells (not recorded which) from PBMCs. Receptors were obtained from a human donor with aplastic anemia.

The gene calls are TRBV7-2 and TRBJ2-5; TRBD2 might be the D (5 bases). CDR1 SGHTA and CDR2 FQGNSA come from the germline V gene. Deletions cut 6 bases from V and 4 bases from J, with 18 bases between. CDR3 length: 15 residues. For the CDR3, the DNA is TGTGCCAGCAGGGCCGGCGCGACCCGGGGAGAGACCCAGTACTTC. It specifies CASRAGATRGETQYF.

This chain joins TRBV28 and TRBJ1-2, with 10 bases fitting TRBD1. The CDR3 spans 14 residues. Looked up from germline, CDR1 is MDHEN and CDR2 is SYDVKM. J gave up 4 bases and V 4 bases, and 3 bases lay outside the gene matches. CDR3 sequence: CASSSRTGGYGYTF. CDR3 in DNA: TGTGCCAGCAGTTCCCGGACAGGGGGCTATGGCTACACCTTC.

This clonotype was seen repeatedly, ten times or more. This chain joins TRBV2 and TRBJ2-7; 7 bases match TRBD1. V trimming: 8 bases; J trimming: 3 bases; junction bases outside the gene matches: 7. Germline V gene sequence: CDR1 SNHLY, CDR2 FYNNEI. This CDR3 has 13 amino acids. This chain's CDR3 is CASEGTALYEQYF. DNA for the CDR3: TGTGCCAGCGAGGGGACAGCTCTCTACGAGCAGTACTTC.

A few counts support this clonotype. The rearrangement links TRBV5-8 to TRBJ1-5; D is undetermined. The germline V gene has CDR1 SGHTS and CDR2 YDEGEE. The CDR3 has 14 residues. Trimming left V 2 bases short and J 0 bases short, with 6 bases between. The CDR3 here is CASSLGGSNQPQHF. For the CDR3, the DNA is TGTGCCAGCAGCTTAGGCGGTAGCAATCAGCCCCAGCATTTT. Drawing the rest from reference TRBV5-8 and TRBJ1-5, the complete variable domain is EAGVTQSPTHLIKTRGQQATLRCSPISGHTSVYWYQQALGLGLQFLLWYDEGEERNRGNFPPRFSGRQFPNYSSELNVNALELEDSALYLCASSLGGSNQPQHFGDGTRLSIL.

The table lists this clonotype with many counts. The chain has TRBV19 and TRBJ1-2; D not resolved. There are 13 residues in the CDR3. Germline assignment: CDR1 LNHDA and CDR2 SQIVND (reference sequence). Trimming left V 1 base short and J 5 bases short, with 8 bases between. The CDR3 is CASSIGGAYGYTF. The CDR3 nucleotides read TGTGCCAGTAGTATAGGAGGAGCGTATGGCTACACCTTC.

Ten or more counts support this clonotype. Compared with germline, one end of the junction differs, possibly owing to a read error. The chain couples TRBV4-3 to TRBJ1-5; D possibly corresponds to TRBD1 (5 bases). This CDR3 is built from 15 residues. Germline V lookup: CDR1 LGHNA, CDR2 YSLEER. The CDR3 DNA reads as TGTGCCAGCAGCCAGGTCAGGGCTACGAATCAGCCCCAGCATTTT. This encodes CASSQVRATNQPQHF.

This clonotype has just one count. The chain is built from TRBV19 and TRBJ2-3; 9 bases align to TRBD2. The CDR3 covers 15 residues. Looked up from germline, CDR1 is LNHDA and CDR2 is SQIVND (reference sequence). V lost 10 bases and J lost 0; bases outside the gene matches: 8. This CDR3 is CAILWSGRSTDTQYF. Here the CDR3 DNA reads TGTGCCATCCTATGGAGCGGGAGGAGCACAGATACGCAGTATTTT.

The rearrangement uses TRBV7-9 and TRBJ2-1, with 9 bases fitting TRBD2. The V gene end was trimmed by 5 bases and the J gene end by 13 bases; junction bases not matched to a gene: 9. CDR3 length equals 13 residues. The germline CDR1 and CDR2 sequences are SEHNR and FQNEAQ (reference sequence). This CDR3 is CASSLPGLAHQFF. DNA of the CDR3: TGTGCCAGCAGCCTCCCGGGACTAGCTCACCAGTTCTTC.

The CDR3 sequence is CASKAGSDSPLHF. CDR3 nucleotides: TGTGCCAGCAAGGCAGGGTCGGATTCACCCCTCCACTTT. The chain uses TRBV6-1 and TRBJ1-6; TRBD1 is a possible D gene (5 bases). From germline, CDR1 is MNHNS and CDR2 SASEGT. The germline V and J ends were trimmed by 7 bases and 8 bases, with 12 bases remaining between them. The CDR3 contains 13 residues.

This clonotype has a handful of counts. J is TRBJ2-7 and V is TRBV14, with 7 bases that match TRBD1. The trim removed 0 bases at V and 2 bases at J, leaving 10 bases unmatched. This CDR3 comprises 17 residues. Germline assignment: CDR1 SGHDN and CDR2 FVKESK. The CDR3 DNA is TGTGCCAGCAGCCAAGATAGGAAAGGGGGCCCCCCCTACGAGCAGTACTTC. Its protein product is CASSQDRKGGPPYEQYF. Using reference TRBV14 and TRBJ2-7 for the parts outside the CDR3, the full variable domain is EAGVTQFPSHSVIEKGQTVTLRCDPISGHDNLYWYRRVMGKEIKFLLHFVKESKQDESGMPNNRFLAERTGGTYSTLKVQPAELEDSGVYFCASSQDRKGGPPYEQYFGPGTRLTVT.

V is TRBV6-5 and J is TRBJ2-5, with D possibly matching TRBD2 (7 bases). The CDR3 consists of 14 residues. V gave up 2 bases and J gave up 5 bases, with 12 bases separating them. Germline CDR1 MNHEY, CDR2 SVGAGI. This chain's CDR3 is CASSYRGAPETQYF. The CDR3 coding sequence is TGTGCCAGCAGTTACCGGGGGGCTCCCGAGACCCAGTACTTC.

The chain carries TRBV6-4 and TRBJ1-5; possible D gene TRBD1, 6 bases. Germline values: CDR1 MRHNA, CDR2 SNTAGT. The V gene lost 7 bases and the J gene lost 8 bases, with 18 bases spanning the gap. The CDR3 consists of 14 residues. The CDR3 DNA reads TGTGCCAGCATCCTCGGACAGTGGGATGAGCCCCAGCATTTT. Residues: CASILGQWDEPQHF.

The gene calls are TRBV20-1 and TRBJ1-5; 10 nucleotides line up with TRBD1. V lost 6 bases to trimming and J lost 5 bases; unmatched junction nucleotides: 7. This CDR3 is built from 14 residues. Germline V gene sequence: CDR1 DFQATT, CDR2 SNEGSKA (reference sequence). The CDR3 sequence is CSAKDRGQYQPQHF. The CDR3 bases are TGCAGTGCCAAAGACAGGGGGCAATATCAGCCCCAGCATTTT.

This chain's CDR3 is CASSFDRGDGGSYF. In DNA, the CDR3 is TGTGCCAGCAGTTTCGACAGGGGGGATGGGGGCTCGTACTTC. The chain recombines TRBV25-1 with TRBJ2-5; 9 bases agree with TRBD1. The CDR3 extends over 14 amino acids. Germline V gene lookup returns CDR1 MGHDK and CDR2 SYGVNS. The ends lost 5 bases at V and 13 bases at J; junction bases unmatched: 14.

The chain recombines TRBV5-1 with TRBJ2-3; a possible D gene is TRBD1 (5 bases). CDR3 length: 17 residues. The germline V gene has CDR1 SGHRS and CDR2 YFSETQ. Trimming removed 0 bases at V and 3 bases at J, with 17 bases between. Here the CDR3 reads CASSLALLMAGTDTQYF. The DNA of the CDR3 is TGCGCCAGCAGCTTGGCCCTCTTAATGGCAGGGACAGATACGCAGTATTTT.

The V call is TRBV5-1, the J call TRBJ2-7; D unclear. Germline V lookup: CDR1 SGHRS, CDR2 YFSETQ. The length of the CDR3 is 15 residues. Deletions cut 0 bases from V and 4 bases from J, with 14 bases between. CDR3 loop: CASSLGSPNGYEQYF. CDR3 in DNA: TGCGCCAGCAGCTTGGGCTCCCCTAACGGTTACGAGCAGTACTTC.

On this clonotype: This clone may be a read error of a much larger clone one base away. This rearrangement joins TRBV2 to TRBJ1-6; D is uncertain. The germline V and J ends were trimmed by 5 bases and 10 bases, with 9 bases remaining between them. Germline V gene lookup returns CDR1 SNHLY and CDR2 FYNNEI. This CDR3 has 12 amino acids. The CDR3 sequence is CASSFTCSPLHF. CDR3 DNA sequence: TGTGCCAGCAGTTTCACCTGCTCACCCCTCCACTTT.

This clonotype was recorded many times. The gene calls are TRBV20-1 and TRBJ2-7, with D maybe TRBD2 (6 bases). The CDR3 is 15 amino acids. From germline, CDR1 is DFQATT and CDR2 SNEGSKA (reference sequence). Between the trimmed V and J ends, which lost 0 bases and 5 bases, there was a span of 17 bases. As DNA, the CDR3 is TGCAGTGCTAGAGATGCGCGAGGGAGGAACGACGAGCAGTACTTC. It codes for CSARDARGRNDEQYF.

This chain's CDR3 is CASSFLAGVVGELFF. The CDR3 coding sequence is TGCGCCAGCAGCTTCCTAGCGGGAGTGGTCGGGGAGCTGTTTTTT. This chain connects TRBV5-1 to TRBJ2-2, with 10 bases lining up with TRBD2. This CDR3 region has 15 residues. CDR1 and CDR2 (germline): SGHRS, YFSETQ. The junction had 5 bases not matched to a gene; V was cut back by 2 bases and J by 7 bases.

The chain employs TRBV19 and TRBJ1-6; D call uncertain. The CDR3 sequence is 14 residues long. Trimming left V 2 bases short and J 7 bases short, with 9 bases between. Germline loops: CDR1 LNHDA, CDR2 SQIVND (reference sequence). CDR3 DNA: TGTGCCAGTAGTATAAGGACGGAGAATTCACCCCTCCACTTT. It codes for CASSIRTENSPLHF.

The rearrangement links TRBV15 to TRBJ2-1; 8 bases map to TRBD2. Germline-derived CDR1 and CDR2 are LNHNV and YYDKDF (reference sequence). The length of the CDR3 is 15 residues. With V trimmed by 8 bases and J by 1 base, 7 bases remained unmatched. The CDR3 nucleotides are TGTGCCACCCTCTCGACGGGAGGGTCCTACAATGAGCAGTTCTTC. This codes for CATLSTGGSYNEQFF.

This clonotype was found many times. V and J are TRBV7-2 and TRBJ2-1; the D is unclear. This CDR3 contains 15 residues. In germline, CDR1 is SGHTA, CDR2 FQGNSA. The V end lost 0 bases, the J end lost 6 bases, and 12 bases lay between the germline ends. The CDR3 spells CASSLAWPDSNEQFF. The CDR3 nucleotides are TGTGCCAGCAGCTTAGCGTGGCCCGATTCCAATGAGCAGTTCTTC.